This entry is about one T cell receptor beta chain. The source of the sample is a study of lymphopenia after photon versus proton radiotherapy. Clones were sequenced by immunoSEQ multiplex PCR, and TCRdb holds only the in-frame ones, with some missing. In the table there are about 83,000 clones, around 88% of which are singletons. The germline V gene has CDR1 GTSNPN and CDR2 SVGIG (reference sequence). V lost 3 bases and J lost 2, with 15 bases in between. This CDR3 is 15 amino acids long. The V gene is TRBV30, the J gene TRBJ2-3, with D possibly being TRBD2 (6 bases). The receptor comes from a man aged 55 to 69 with pancreatic cancer. This specimen consisted of peripheral blood, obtained from a patient treated with proton-based radiotherapy. CDR3 in amino acids: CAWREGAGSTDTQYF. As DNA, the CDR3 is TGTGCCTGGAGGGAAGGAGCGGGCTCCACAGATACGCAGTATTTT.